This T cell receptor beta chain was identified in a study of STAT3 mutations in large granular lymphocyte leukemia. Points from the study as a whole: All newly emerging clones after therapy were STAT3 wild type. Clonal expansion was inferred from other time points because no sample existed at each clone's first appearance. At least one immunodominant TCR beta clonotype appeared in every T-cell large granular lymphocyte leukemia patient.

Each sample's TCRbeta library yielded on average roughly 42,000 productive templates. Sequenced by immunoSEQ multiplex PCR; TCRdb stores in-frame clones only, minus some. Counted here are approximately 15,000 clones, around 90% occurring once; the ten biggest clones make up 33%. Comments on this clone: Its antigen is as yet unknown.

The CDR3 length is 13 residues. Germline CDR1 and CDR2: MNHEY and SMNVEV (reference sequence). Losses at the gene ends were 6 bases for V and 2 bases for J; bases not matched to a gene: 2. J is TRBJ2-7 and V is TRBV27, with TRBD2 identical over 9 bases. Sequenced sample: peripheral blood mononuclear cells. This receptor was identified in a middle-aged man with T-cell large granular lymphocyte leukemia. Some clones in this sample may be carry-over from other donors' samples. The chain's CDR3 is CASSIAGAYEQYF. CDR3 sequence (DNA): TGTGCCAGCAGCATAGCGGGGGCCTACGAGCAGTACTTC.